Below, one T cell receptor (beta chain) is given with its context. These data come from a study of CD8 T cells in Susac syndrome. Germline CDR1 reads MGHRA; CDR2 reads YSYEKL. Trimming removed 4 bases from V and 1 base from J; junction bases left unmatched: 3. CDR3 length: 15 residues. Reverse transcription of roughly 0.5 to 1 ug RNA used random hexamers. TCRdb itself ran the immunoSEQ multiplex PCR reads through MiXCR, one entry per CDR3 protein. The sample consists of 130,000 or so distinct CDR3 sequences, nearly 96% of them appearing once. The TCR originated in a human donor with Susac syndrome. The chain couples TRBV4-1 to TRBJ1-1, with TRBD1 matching 10 bases. The material sequenced was CD4+ T cells from PBMCs. CDR3 sequence reads: CASSRGQGTNTEAFF. DNA of the CDR3: TGCGCCAGCAGCCGGGGACAGGGGACGAACACTGAAGCTTTCTTT.